Detailed here is one TCR beta chain. Its antigen is not identified. The CDR3 covers 16 residues. V trimming: 5 bases; J trimming: 10 bases; junction bases outside the gene matches: 15. The V gene's germline CDR1 is SEHNR and CDR2 FQNEAQ (reference sequence). A sample-barcoded 5' primer and a J-beta primer mix were used in a second PCR of about 7 to 12 cycles. Each cDNA was tagged by a template-switch adaptor containing 12 random nucleotides. CDR3-containing paired-end reads numbered at least 2.5 million in each sample. TCRdb passed the 5' RACE reads through MiXCR, listing each CDR3 protein once. The sample consists of more than 1,400,000 distinct CDR3 sequences, roughly 40% of them appearing once. This entry comes from a study of blood T cells in healthy people across ages. Background on the study: With template switching, about one barcoded beta molecule was captured per two T cells.

Study results and limitations: With unsorted PBMCs, a conclusive comparison of naive versus antigen-experienced cells was not possible.

This chain connects TRBV7-9 to TRBJ1-4, with 8 nucleotides matching TRBD1. This receptor was identified in a woman aged 18-35 years in good health. Sequencing input: blood. CDR3 sequence (DNA): TGTGCCAGCAGCCTGACCTCGGGACAGGCGGAGGTAAAACTGTTTTTT. Translated: CASSLTSGQAEVKLFF.